One sample yielded the 9 T cell receptor beta chains listed below, sequenced in a study of blood T cell repertoires in COVID-19 (dated by TCRdb to 2019 to 2021). The protocol used for the library was the immunoSEQ multiplex PCR assay. TCRdb retrieved this table from immuneACCESS and kept in-frame rearrangements only. Not all clones are present; in checked studies, unresolved V genes account for under half, and no reason is known for the remainder. The sample table records about 110,000 clones; approximately 80% of these occur just once. Roughly 7% of the sample belongs to the ten largest clones. Source material: peripheral blood. These receptors were collected from a woman aged 45 to 65 with acute or convalescent COVID-19.

This clone has just one count. The chain couples TRBV30 to TRBJ1-1, with D perhaps matching TRBD1 (5 bases). The CDR3 covers 13 residues. V was shortened by 4 bases and J by 6 bases, with 15 bases between the two germline ends. CDR1 and CDR2 from the germline V gene are GTSNPN and SVGIG (reference sequence). The CDR3 reads CAWNKKLTAEAFF. The CDR3 region has the DNA TGTGCCTGGAATAAAAAGCTGACAGCTGAAGCTTTCTTT.

The J gene is TRBJ2-3, the V gene TRBV9, with D maybe TRBD1 (6 bases). CDR1 and CDR2 from the germline V gene are SGDLS and YYNGEE. This CDR3 region has 16 residues. V lost 0 bases and J lost 5, with 16 bases in between. CDR3 residues: CASSVGRRGLVDTQYF. CDR3 DNA: TGTGCCAGCAGCGTAGGTCGCAGGGGATTGGTAGATACGCAGTATTTT.

DNA for the CDR3: TGTGCCAGCAGCCTCGCCGGGACTCCGGCATATGGCTACACCTTC. Translating it yields CASSLAGTPAYGYTF. The chain is built from TRBV7-9 and TRBJ1-2; D may be TRBD1 (5 bases). Germline values: CDR1 SEHNR, CDR2 FQNEAQ (reference sequence). Trimming shortened V by 5 bases and J by 5 bases, and 18 bases separated the two germline ends. The CDR3 covers 15 residues.

The gene calls are TRBV5-6 and TRBJ1-1; D is unresolved. V lost 4 bases to trimming and J lost 10 bases, with 11 bases between them. This CDR3 is built from 11 residues. The germline gives CDR1 SGHDT, CDR2 YYEEEE. CDR3 DNA sequence: TGTGCCAGCAGCCGCGAGGGCGTAGCTTTCTTT. Encoded protein: CASSREGVAFF.

This sequence joins TRBV5-1 and TRBJ1-5; the D gene is possibly TRBD1 (6 bases). The germline CDR1 and CDR2 sequences are SGHRS and YFSETQ. V was pared by 0 bases and J by 8 bases, with 18 bases between. The CDR3 runs to 16 residues. The CDR3 reads CASSLGTGQGREPQHF. CDR3 nucleotides: TGCGCCAGCAGCTTGGGTACGGGGCAGGGGAGGGAGCCCCAGCATTTT.

With respect to this clone: The identical CDR3 is also encoded by other nucleotide sequences in the sample. The CDR3 sequence is CASSLGQGVDYGYTF. The CDR3 DNA is TGCGCCAGCAGCTTGGGACAGGGGGTGGACTATGGCTACACCTTC. V usage is TRBV5-1 and J usage is TRBJ1-2; TRBD1 agrees at 9 bases. V shed 0 bases and J 3 bases; nucleotides not matched to a gene: 3. This CDR3 is built from 15 residues. Germline loops: CDR1 SGHRS, CDR2 YFSETQ. The whole variable domain, filled in from reference TRBV5-1 and TRBJ1-2, reads KAGVTQTPRYLIKTRGQQVTLSCSPISGHRSVSWYQQTPGQGLQFLFEYFSETQRNKGNFPGRFSGRQFSNSRSEMNVSTLELGDSALYLCASSLGQGVDYGYTFGSGTRLTVV.

The V call is TRBV19, the J call TRBJ1-2; no reliable D call. CDR1 LNHDA and CDR2 SQIVND come from the germline V gene (reference sequence). The CDR3 runs 13 residues. V lost 3 bases and J 2 bases, leaving 7 bases between the germline ends. The CDR3 is CASSMVQNYGYTF. CDR3 DNA: TGTGCCAGTAGTATGGTCCAGAACTATGGCTACACCTTC. The full variable domain, in which reference TRBV19 and TRBJ1-2 provide the parts outside the CDR3, is DGGITQSPKYLFRKEGQNVTLSCEQNLNHDAMYWYRQDPGQGLRLIYYSQIVNDFQKGDIAEGYSVSREKKESFPLTVTSAQKNPTAFYLCASSMVQNYGYTFGSGTRLTVV.

The chain joins TRBV10-1 to TRBJ1-2; possibly TRBD1 for D (6 bases). V lost 0 bases and J 7 bases, leaving 15 bases between the germline ends. Germline V lookup: CDR1 WNHNN, CDR2 SYGVQD (reference sequence). This CDR3 contains 15 residues. The CDR3 protein is CASSESKRGTRGYTF. The DNA for the CDR3 is TGCGCCAGCAGTGAGTCGAAAAGGGGGACGCGTGGCTACACCTTC.

The chain recombines TRBV19 with TRBJ1-1; perhaps TRBD1 as D (6 bases). CDR1 is LNHDA, CDR2 SQIVND, per germline (reference sequence). The length of the CDR3 is 14 residues. Trimming shortened V by 3 bases and J by 2 bases, and 10 bases separated the two germline ends. As DNA, the CDR3 is TGTGCCAGTAGTATTCAGGGGACAAACACTGAAGCTTTCTTT. Residues: CASSIQGTNTEAFF.